Following are 9 T cell receptor beta chains from one sample sequenced in a study of T cells in Graves' hyperthyroidism and ophthalmopathy. TCR beta CDR3 regions were amplified from RNA. First-round RT-PCR of the TCR CDR3 relied on the HTBI primer set. In TCRdb, the multiplex PCR reads were re-called with MiXCR into one record per CDR3 protein. The profile shows hundreds of thousands of distinct CDR3 sequences, approximately 16% of them singletons. Sequencing was performed on blood. These receptors came from a woman aged 40 to 55 with Graves' ophthalmopathy.

This clonotype was observed at least ten times. The V and J genes are TRBV2 and TRBJ2-5; no clear D. The CDR3 runs 14 residues. The V gene's germline CDR1 is SNHLY and CDR2 FYNNEI. V dropped 4 bases and J dropped 1 base, with 10 bases sitting between them. CDR3 DNA sequence: TGTGCCAGCAGTGTTTCGCGGACCCAAGAGACCCAGTACTTC. It codes for CASSVSRTQETQYF.

This clonotype occurred many times. The chain is built from TRBV5-4 and TRBJ2-1, with 8 nucleotides matching TRBD2. The V gene end was trimmed by 4 bases and the J gene end by 2 bases; junction bases not matched to a gene: 5. This CDR3 is 15 amino acids long. CDR1 is SGHNT and CDR2 is YYREEE in the germline V gene (reference sequence). The CDR3 DNA is TGTGCCAGCAGCCCCGGGGGGGGGGCCTACAATGAGCAGTTCTTC. Translating it yields CASSPGGGAYNEQFF.

Comment on this clonotype: This sequence may be a read error, since a much larger clone differs from it by one base. J is TRBJ2-7 and V is TRBV2; 10 bases fit TRBD1. Trimming cost V 4 bases and J 2 bases; bases outside gene matches: 2. There are 14 residues in the CDR3. Germline V gives CDR1 SNHLY, CDR2 FYNNEI. The CDR3 coding sequence is TGTGCCAGCAGTGGACAGGGGGCAGCCTACGAGCAGTACTTC. Translated, it gives CASSGQGAAYEQYF.

This clonotype has a count of ten or more. The chain links TRBV28 to TRBJ1-2; no firm D call. V lost 8 bases and J 4 bases, leaving 17 bases between the germline ends. The CDR3 covers 14 residues. Germline CDR1 is MDHEN and CDR2 is SYDVKM. CDR3 loop: CASYGFGALYGYTF. In DNA, the CDR3 is TGTGCCAGCTACGGCTTTGGTGCACTCTATGGCTACACCTTC.

Ten or more counts support this clonotype. The V gene is TRBV7-3, the J gene TRBJ2-2, with D perhaps TRBD1 (5 bases). The ends were cut back, 4 bases at V and 0 bases at J, with 9 bases in the middle. The CDR3 consists of 15 residues. Germline V gives CDR1 SGHTA, CDR2 FQGTGA. The CDR3 DNA reads TGTGCCAGCAGCTCACAGGAATCGAACACCGGGGAGCTGTTTTTT. Its translation: CASSSQESNTGELFF.

This clonotype was counted many times. The chain has TRBV24-1 and TRBJ2-3, with TRBD2 matching 9 bases. J gave up 5 bases and V 4 bases, and 9 bases lay outside the gene matches. Per the germline V gene, CDR1 is KGHDR and CDR2 is SFDVKD. The CDR3 has 16 residues. In DNA form, the CDR3 reads TGTGCCACCAGTGACAACCGGGCGGGGGGGCGAGATACGCAGTATTTT. Residues: CATSDNRAGGRDTQYF.

This clonotype was found many times. The V call is TRBV20-1, the J call TRBJ2-3, with D uncertain. Trimming removed 7 bases from V and 6 bases from J, with 5 bases in between. CDR3 length: 9 amino acids. The germline V gene encodes CDR1 DFQATT and CDR2 SNEGSKA (reference sequence). CDR3 nucleotides: TGCAGTGTAGGGGATACGCAGTATTTT. As protein: CSVGDTQYF.

The V and J genes are TRBV2 and TRBJ1-1; TRBD1 matches 7 bases. The CDR3 has 16 residues. V lost 7 bases and J lost 0; bases outside the gene matches: 11. CDR1 is SNHLY and CDR2 is FYNNEI in the germline V gene. The CDR3 spells CASIGRKGQMNTEAFF. CDR3 sequence (DNA): TGTGCCAGCATAGGCCGCAAGGGACAGATGAACACTGAAGCTTTCTTT.

This clonotype came up many times. The J gene is TRBJ1-1, the V gene TRBV3-1; possible D gene TRBD1, 5 bases. Germline-derived CDR1 and CDR2 are LGHDT and YNNKEL (reference sequence). The V end was cut by 6 bases, the J end by 0 bases, with 8 bases between. This CDR3 is built from 13 residues. DNA of the CDR3: TGTGCCAGCAGGAGACAGTTGAACACTGAAGCTTTCTTT. The encoded protein is CASRRQLNTEAFF.